What follows are 26 T cell receptor beta chains derived from one specimen sequenced in a study of blood T cell repertoires in COVID-19. The table came from immunoSEQ multiplex PCR; TCRdb's copy has only in-frame clones and leaves some out. The repertoire consists of approximately 140,000 clones, with about 80% occurring once and the leading ten covering 2.4%. The sample taken for sequencing was PBMCs or T cells enriched from blood (not recorded which). All receptors derive from a man in his forties with acute COVID-19.

The CDR3 coding sequence is TGTGCCTGGAGTACAGGGATGTCGGGCAATCAGCCCCAGCATTTT. It codes for CAWSTGMSGNQPQHF. The chain is built from TRBV30 and TRBJ1-5, with a tentative D call TRBD1 (6 bases). The germline V gene has CDR1 GTSNPN and CDR2 SVGIG (reference sequence). Trimming stripped 2 bases from V and 2 bases from J, with 13 bases between. This CDR3 has 15 residues.

This clone was seen a handful of times. V and J are TRBV28 and TRBJ2-7; D may be TRBD2 (6 bases). V lost 8 bases to trimming and J lost 6 bases, with 20 bases between them. This CDR3 has 14 amino acids. Germline lookup yields CDR1 MDHEN and CDR2 SYDVKM. CDR3 sequence reads: CASGPGESFPEQYF. The CDR3 nucleotides read TGTGCCAGCGGTCCGGGGGAGAGCTTCCCCGAGCAGTACTTC.

The V call is TRBV3-1 (or the pseudogene TRBV3-2), the J call TRBJ1-5; D uncertain. V lost 1 base, J lost 0 bases, and 7 bases lay in between. Looked up from germline, CDR1 is LGHDT and CDR2 is YNNKEL (reference sequence). CDR3 length: 15 amino acids. The CDR3 here is CASSQALISNQPQHF. The CDR3 DNA sequence: TGTGCCAGCAGCCAAGCACTGATTAGCAATCAGCCCCAGCATTTT.

A word on this clone: One junction end does not reproduce the germline sequence, and a read error may be involved. At the DNA level, this CDR3 is encoded by other sequences in the same sample as well. V and J are TRBV10-2 and TRBJ2-7; tentative D call: TRBD1 (6 bases). Per the germline V gene, CDR1 is WSHSY and CDR2 is SAAADI. The CDR3 is made up of 13 amino acids. The CDR3 loop reads CASSGGQFYEQYF. For the CDR3, the DNA is TGCGCCAGCAGTGGAGGACAGTTTTACGAGCAGTATTTC.

The rearrangement links TRBV15 to TRBJ2-7; TRBD1 might be the D (6 bases). The germline V and J ends were trimmed by 1 base and 5 bases, with 12 bases remaining between them. The germline gives CDR1 LNHNV, CDR2 YYDKDF (reference sequence). CDR3 length: 14 amino acids. CDR3 loop: CATSRGGGTDEQYF. The CDR3 nucleotides read TGTGCCACCAGCAGAGGAGGGGGTACGGACGAGCAGTACTTC.

This clone was detected a few times. V usage is TRBV5-6 and J usage is TRBJ2-1; a weak D match, TRBD1 (6 bases). The CDR3 contains 15 residues. Per germline, CDR1 SGHDT and CDR2 YYEEEE. The germline V and J ends were trimmed by 4 bases and 7 bases, with 18 bases remaining between them. DNA of the CDR3: TGTGCCAGCAGCCCCGGGACACACCAATGGAATGAGCAGTTCTTC. This encodes CASSPGTHQWNEQFF.

V and J are TRBV5-1 and TRBJ2-2; D not resolved. V was pared by 0 bases and J by 0 bases, with 9 bases between. Germline V gene data show CDR1 as SGHRS and CDR2 as YFSETQ. This CDR3 is 16 amino acids long. The chain's CDR3 is CASSLGQTSNTGELFF. CDR3 nucleotides: TGCGCCAGCAGCTTGGGGCAGACTTCGAACACCGGGGAGCTGTTTTTT. The full variable domain, its missing parts supplied by reference TRBV5-1 and TRBJ2-2, is KAGVTQTPRYLIKTRGQQVTLSCSPISGHRSVSWYQQTPGQGLQFLFEYFSETQRNKGNFPGRFSGRQFSNSRSEMNVSTLELGDSALYLCASSLGQTSNTGELFFGEGSRLTVL.

The J gene is TRBJ2-5, the V gene TRBV19; 7 bases line up with TRBD2. After removal of 3 bases from V and 4 bases from J, the junction contained 2 bases not matched to a gene. The length of the CDR3 is 13 residues. CDR1 LNHDA and CDR2 SQIVND come from the germline V gene (reference sequence). The CDR3, as DNA: TGTGCCAGTAGTATTAGCGGGCGAGAGACCCAGTACTTC. It encodes CASSISGRETQYF.

The CDR3 nucleotides are TGTGCCACGGTTTTACAGGGTACCGGGGAGCTGTTTTTT. As protein: CATVLQGTGELFF. The chain links TRBV12-3 or TRBV12-4 to TRBJ2-2, with D tentatively TRBD1 (6 bases). The length of the CDR3 is 13 residues. Trimming pared 10 bases from V and 5 bases from J, leaving 14 bases between.

The chain combines TRBV3-1 (or the pseudogene TRBV3-2) with TRBJ2-1; 11 bases fit TRBD2. Germline loops: CDR1 LGHDT, CDR2 YNNKEL (reference sequence). The junction had 0 bases not matched to a gene; V was cut back by 1 base and J by 7 bases. The CDR3 contains 14 residues. The CDR3 DNA sequence: TGTGCCAGCAGCCAAGGACTAGCGGGGAATGAGCAGTTCTTC. Protein: CASSQGLAGNEQFF.

This chain uses TRBV12-5 with TRBJ1-1; a weak D match, TRBD1 (6 bases). V lost 9 bases and J 0 bases, leaving 11 bases between the germline ends. There are 13 residues in the CDR3. The germline V gene encodes CDR1 LGHNT and CDR2 FRNRAP. The CDR3 coding sequence is TGTGCTAGGAGGACAGAGCTGAACACTGAAGCTTTCTTT. This translates into CARRTELNTEAFF.

This chain connects TRBV10-3 to TRBJ1-6, with D maybe TRBD1 (5 bases). Per germline, CDR1 ENHRY and CDR2 SYGVKD. The V gene lost 6 bases and the J gene lost 10 bases, with 10 bases spanning the gap. This CDR3 is 12 amino acids long. Here the CDR3 DNA reads TGTGCCATCAGAGGGGTGGAGTCACCCCTCCACTTT. Translating gives CAIRGVESPLHF.

The rearrangement joins TRBV24-1 to TRBJ2-3; 7 nucleotides agree with TRBD2. This CDR3 has 14 amino acids. J gave up 6 bases and V 2 bases, and 4 bases lay outside the gene matches. The germline CDR1 and CDR2 sequences are KGHDR and SFDVKD. The CDR3 spells CATSDSKGGDTQYF. The CDR3 DNA follows: TGTGCCACCAGTGATTCTAAGGGAGGGGATACGCAGTATTTT.

This rearrangement joins TRBV5-4 to TRBJ1-1; 8 bases agree with TRBD1. Germline-derived CDR1 and CDR2 are SGHNT and YYREEE (reference sequence). This CDR3 is built from 14 residues. V shed 5 bases and J 2 bases; nucleotides not matched to a gene: 5. CDR3 in amino acids: CASRQDRVNTEAFF. The CDR3 region has the DNA TGTGCCAGCAGACAGGACAGGGTAAACACTGAAGCTTTCTTT.

The chain carries TRBV15 and TRBJ2-2, with 8 bases fitting TRBD1. From germline, CDR1 is LNHNV and CDR2 YYDKDF (reference sequence). V shed 8 bases, J shed 3 bases, and the junction held 8 bases outside the gene matches. The CDR3 is 15 amino acids. CDR3: CATGRQGMHTGELFF. The DNA of the CDR3 is TGTGCCACCGGGAGACAGGGGATGCACACCGGGGAGCTGTTTTTT.

The rearrangement uses TRBV6-5 and TRBJ1-5; the D gene is possibly TRBD1 (5 bases). CDR1 is MNHEY and CDR2 is SVGAGI in the germline V gene. The CDR3 covers 15 residues. V lost 2 bases and J lost 9, with 17 bases in between. CDR3 region: CASSYDGKGTWPQHF. The CDR3 bases are TGTGCCAGCAGTTACGATGGGAAGGGGACTTGGCCCCAGCATTTT.

CDR3 amino acids: CATSDSDRGDTGELFF. The CDR3 DNA reads TGTGCCACCAGTGATTCCGACAGGGGCGACACCGGGGAGCTGTTTTTT. The chain recombines TRBV24-1 with TRBJ2-2; 8 nucleotides line up with TRBD1. J was trimmed by 3 bases and V by 2 bases; bases with no gene match: 4. CDR1 KGHDR and CDR2 SFDVKD come from the germline V gene. The CDR3 has 16 amino acids.

The gene calls are TRBV18 and TRBJ2-3; D is ambiguous. Trimming stripped 0 bases from V and 0 bases from J, with 7 bases between. Germline CDR1 is KGHSH and CDR2 is LQKENI. This CDR3 spans 15 amino acids. The CDR3 coding sequence is TGTGCCAGCTCACCACCGATTACTAGCACAGATACGCAGTATTTT. It codes for CASSPPITSTDTQYF.

The CDR3 here is CASGSRDSYNSPLHF. DNA for the CDR3: TGTGCCAGTGGTTCGCGGGACAGCTATAATTCACCCCTCCACTTT. J is TRBJ1-6 and V is TRBV19; 7 bases agree with TRBD1. Germline-derived CDR1 and CDR2 are LNHDA and SQIVND (reference sequence). The CDR3 spans 15 residues. J gave up 3 bases and V 8 bases, and 7 bases lay outside the gene matches.

The rearrangement uses TRBV10-3 and TRBJ1-2; D gene ambiguous. Germline lookup yields CDR1 ENHRY and CDR2 SYGVKD. With 10 bases removed from V and 4 bases from J, the gap between germline ends came to 16 bases. This CDR3 contains 13 residues. This chain's CDR3 is CATGNGIPYGYTF. DNA of the CDR3: TGTGCCACCGGTAACGGGATTCCCTATGGCTACACCTTC.

The chain is built from TRBV5-8 and TRBJ2-7; 7 bases map to TRBD1. The CDR3 is 13 residues long. Germline V gives CDR1 SGHTS, CDR2 YDEGEE. J was trimmed by 4 bases and V by 2 bases; bases with no gene match: 3. The CDR3 DNA reads as TGTGCCAGCAGCTTTCGGACAGGATACGAGCAGTACTTC. Translated: CASSFRTGYEQYF.

The chain combines TRBV7-2 with TRBJ2-5; 14 nucleotides line up with TRBD2. This CDR3 is built from 18 residues. Germline assignment: CDR1 SGHTA and CDR2 FQGNSA. The V segment lost 1 base and the J segment 4 bases; nucleotides outside the gene matches: 8. This CDR3 reads CASSLEGGLAGVAETQYF. The CDR3 nucleotides read TGTGCCAGCAGCTTAGAAGGGGGACTAGCGGGAGTGGCAGAGACCCAGTACTTC.

V is TRBV18 and J is TRBJ1-5, with 9 bases lining up with TRBD1. CDR1 and CDR2 from the germline V gene are KGHSH and LQKENI. The junction had 7 bases not matched to a gene; V was cut back by 6 bases and J by 4 bases. The length of the CDR3 is 15 residues. The CDR3 loop is CASSSRGQGNQPQHF. CDR3 bases: TGTGCCAGCTCCTCCCGGGGACAGGGAAATCAGCCCCAGCATTTT.

This rearrangement joins TRBV20-1 to TRBJ2-3, with 10 bases identical to TRBD1. The germline V gene has CDR1 DFQATT and CDR2 SNEGSKA (reference sequence). The CDR3 is 14 amino acids. V gave up 3 bases and J gave up 1 base; unmatched junction bases: 1. The CDR3 sequence is CSASGTGGTDTQYF. Here the CDR3 DNA reads TGCAGTGCTAGTGGGACAGGGGGCACAGATACGCAGTATTTT.

The chain links TRBV3-1 (or the pseudogene TRBV3-2) to TRBJ1-2; possibly TRBD1 for D (5 bases). The CDR3 extends over 14 amino acids. Per the germline V gene, CDR1 is LGHDT and CDR2 is YNNKEL (reference sequence). Deletions cut 4 bases from V and 0 bases from J, with 9 bases between. The CDR3 is CASSPTDPNYGYTF. CDR3 bases: TGTGCCAGCAGCCCGACAGATCCTAACTATGGCTACACCTTC.

Details on this clone: Other DNA sequences from this sample encode an identical CDR3 as well. CDR3 bases: TGCGCCAGCAGCTCAGGGGGCGCCGGTGAAAAACTGTTTTTT. Its translation: CASSSGGAGEKLFF. V gene TRBV5-1 combines with J gene TRBJ1-4, with 8 nucleotides matching TRBD1. CDR3 length: 14 amino acids. The germline V gene has CDR1 SGHRS and CDR2 YFSETQ. J gave up 7 bases and V 3 bases, and 5 bases lay outside the gene matches.